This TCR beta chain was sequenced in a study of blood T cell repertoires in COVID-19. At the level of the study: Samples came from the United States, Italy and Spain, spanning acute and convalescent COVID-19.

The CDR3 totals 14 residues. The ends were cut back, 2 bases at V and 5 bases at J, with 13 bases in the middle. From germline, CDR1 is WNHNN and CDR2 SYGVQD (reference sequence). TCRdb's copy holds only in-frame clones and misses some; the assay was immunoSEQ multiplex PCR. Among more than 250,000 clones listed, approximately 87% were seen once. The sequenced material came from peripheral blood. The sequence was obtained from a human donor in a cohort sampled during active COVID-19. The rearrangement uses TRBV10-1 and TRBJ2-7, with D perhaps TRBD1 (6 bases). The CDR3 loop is CASSENRVGDEQYF. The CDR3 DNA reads TGCGCCAGCAGTGAGAACAGGGTCGGTGACGAGCAGTACTTC.